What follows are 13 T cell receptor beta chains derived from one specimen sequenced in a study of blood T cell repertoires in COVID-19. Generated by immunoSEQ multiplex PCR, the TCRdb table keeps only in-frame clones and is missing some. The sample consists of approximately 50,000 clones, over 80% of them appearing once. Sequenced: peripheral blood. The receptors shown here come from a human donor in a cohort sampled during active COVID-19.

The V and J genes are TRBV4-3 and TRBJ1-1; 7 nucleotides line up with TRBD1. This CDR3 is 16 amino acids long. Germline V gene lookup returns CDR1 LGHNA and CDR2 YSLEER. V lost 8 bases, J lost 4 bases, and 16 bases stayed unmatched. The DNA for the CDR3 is TGCGCCAGCGGACAAATTAACCCACAGGGGACCACTGAAGCTTTCTTT. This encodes CASGQINPQGTTEAFF.

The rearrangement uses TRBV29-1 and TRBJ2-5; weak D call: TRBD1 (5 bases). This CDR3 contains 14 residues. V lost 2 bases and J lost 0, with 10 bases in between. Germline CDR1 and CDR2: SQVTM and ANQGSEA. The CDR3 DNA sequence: TGCAGCGTTGAATCGCAGGGATACCAAGAGACCCAGTACTTC. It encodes CSVESQGYQETQYF.

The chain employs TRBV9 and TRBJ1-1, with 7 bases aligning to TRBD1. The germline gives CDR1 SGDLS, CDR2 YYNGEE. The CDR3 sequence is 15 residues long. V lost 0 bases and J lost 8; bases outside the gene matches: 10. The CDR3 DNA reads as TGTGCCAGCAGCGTAGAACCGGGACAGACTACAGAAGCTTTCTTT. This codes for CASSVEPGQTTEAFF. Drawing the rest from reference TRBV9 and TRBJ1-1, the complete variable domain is DSGVTQTPKHLITATGQRVTLRCSPRSGDLSVYWYQQSLDQGLQFLIQYYNGEERAKGNILERFSAQQFPDLHSELNLSSLELGDSALYFCASSVEPGQTTEAFFGQGTRLTVV.

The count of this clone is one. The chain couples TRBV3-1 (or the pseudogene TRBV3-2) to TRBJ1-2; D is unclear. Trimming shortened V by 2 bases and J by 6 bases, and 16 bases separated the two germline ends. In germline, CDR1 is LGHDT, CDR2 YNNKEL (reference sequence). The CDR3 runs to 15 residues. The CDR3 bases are TGTGCCAGCAGCCAATGGTCCCGCGACGGGGATGGCTACACCTTC. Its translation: CASSQWSRDGDGYTF.

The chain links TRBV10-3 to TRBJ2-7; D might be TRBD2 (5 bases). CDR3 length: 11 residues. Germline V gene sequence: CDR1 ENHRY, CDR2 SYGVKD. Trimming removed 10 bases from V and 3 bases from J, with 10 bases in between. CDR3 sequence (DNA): TGTGCCACCGTTCGGGACTACGAGCAGTACTTC. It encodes CATVRDYEQYF.

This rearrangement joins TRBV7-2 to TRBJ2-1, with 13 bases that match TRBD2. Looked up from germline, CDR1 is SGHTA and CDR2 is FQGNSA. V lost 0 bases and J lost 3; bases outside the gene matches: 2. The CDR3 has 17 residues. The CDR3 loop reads CASSLATSGRNYNEQFF. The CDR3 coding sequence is TGTGCCAGCAGCTTAGCGACTAGCGGGAGGAACTACAATGAGCAGTTCTTC.

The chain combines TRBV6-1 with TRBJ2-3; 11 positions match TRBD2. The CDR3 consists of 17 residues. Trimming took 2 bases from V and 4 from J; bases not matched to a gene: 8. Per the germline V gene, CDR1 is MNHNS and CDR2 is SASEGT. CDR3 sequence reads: CASSESTLAGGADTQYF. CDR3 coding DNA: TGTGCCAGCAGTGAATCTACTCTAGCGGGAGGCGCAGATACGCAGTATTTT.

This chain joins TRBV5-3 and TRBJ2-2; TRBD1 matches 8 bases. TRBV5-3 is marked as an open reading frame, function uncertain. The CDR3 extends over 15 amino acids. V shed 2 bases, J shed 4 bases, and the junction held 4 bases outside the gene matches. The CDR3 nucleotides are TGTGCCAGAAGCTTTCACAGGGGGAGCACCGGGGAGCTGTTTTTT. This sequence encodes CARSFHRGSTGELFF.

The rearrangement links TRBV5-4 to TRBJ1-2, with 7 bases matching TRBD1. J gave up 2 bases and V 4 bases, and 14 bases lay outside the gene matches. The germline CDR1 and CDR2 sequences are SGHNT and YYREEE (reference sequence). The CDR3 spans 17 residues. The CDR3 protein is CASSTRDRPISNYGYTF. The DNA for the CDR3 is TGTGCCAGCAGCACAAGGGACAGACCCATCTCAAACTATGGCTACACCTTC. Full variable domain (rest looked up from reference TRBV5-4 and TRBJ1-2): ETGVTQSPTHLIKTRGQQVTLRCSSQSGHNTVSWYQQALGQGPQFIFQYYREEENGRGNFPPRFSGLQFPNYSSELNVNALELDDSALYLCASSTRDRPISNYGYTFGSGTRLTVV.

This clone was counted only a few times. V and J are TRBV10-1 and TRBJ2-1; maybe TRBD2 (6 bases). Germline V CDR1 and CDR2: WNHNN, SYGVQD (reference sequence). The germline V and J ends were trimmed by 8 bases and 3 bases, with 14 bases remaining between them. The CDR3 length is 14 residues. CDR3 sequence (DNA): TGCGCCAGCGAGGGATTAGCGGACTACAATGAGCAGTTCTTC. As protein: CASEGLADYNEQFF.

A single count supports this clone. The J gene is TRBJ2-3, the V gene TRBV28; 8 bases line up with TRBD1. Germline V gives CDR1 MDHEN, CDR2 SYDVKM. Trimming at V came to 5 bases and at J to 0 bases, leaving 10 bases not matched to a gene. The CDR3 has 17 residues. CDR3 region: CASSPLDRATSTDTQYF. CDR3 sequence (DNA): TGTGCCAGCAGTCCCTTGGACAGGGCCACTAGCACAGATACGCAGTATTTT.

Here the CDR3 DNA reads TGCGCCAGCAGCTTCACAGGGCGAGAGATCGCAGATACGCAGTATTTT. Translating it yields CASSFTGREIADTQYF. The V gene is TRBV5-1, the J gene TRBJ2-3; weak D call: TRBD1 (6 bases). Germline CDR1 SGHRS, CDR2 YFSETQ. Trimming took off 2 bases at V and 4 bases at J, with 17 bases between the two ends. CDR3 size: 16 residues.

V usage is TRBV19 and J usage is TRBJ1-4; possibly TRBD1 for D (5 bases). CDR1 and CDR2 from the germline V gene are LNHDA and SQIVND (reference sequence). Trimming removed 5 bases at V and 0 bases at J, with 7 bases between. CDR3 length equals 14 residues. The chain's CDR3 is CASSRQTTNEKLFF. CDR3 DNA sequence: TGTGCCAGTAGTCGACAGACAACTAATGAAAAACTGTTTTTT.